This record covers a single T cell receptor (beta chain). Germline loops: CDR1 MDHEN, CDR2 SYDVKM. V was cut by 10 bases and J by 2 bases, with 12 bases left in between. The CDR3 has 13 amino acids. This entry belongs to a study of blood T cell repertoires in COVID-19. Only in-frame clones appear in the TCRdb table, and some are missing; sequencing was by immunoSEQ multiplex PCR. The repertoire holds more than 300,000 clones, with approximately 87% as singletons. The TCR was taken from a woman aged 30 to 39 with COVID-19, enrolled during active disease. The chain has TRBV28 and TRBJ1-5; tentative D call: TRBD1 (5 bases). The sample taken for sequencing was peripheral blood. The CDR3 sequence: CATKGVGNQPQHF. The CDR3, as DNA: TGTGCCACAAAAGGGGTGGGCAATCAGCCCCAGCATTTT.